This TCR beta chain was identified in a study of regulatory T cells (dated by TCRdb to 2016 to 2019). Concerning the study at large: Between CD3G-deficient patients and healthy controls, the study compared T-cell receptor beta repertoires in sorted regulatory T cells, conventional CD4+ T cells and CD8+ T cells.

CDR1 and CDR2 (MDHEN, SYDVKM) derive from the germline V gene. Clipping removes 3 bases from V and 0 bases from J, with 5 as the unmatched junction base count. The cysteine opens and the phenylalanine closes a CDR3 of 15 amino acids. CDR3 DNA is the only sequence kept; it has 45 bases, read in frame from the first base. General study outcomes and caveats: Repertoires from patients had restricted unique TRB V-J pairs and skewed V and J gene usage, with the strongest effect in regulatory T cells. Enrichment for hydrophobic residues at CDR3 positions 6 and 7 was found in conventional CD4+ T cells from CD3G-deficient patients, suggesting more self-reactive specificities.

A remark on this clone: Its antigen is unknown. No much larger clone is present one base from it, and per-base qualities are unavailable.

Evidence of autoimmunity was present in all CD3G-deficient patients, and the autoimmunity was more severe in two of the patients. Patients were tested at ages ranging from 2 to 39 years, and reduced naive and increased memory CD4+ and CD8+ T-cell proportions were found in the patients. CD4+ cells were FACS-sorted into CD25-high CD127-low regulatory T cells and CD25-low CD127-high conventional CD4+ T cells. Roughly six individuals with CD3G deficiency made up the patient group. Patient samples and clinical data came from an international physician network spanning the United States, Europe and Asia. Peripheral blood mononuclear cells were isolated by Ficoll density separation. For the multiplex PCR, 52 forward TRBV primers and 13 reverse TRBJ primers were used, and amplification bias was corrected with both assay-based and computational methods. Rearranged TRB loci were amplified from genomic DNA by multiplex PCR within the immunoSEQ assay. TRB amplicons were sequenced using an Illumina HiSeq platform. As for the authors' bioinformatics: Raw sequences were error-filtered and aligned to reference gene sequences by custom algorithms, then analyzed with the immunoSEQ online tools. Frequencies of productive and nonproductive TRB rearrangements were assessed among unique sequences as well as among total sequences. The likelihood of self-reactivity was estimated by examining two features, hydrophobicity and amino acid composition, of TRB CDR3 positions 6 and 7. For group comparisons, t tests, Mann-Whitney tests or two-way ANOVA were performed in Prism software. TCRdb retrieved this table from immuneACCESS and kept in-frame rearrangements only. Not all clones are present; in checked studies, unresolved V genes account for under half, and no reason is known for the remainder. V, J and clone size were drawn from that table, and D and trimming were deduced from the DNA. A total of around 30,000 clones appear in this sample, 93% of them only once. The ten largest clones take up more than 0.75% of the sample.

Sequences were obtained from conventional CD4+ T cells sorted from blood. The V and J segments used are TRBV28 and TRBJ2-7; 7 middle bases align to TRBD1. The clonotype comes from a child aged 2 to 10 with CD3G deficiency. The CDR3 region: CASSFGTANSYEQYF. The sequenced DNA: TGTGCCAGCAGTTTCGGGACAGCCAACTCCTACGAGCAGTACTTC.